This TCR beta chain was sequenced during a study of CD8 T cells in Susac syndrome. It was with random hexamers that roughly 0.45 to 1 ug RNA was reverse transcribed. TCRdb itself ran the immunoSEQ multiplex PCR reads through MiXCR, one entry per CDR3 protein. The table shows some 120,000 distinct CDR3 sequences, with 94% occurring only once. Points from the study as a whole: As the study acknowledged, the number of individuals in its TCR sequencing and HLA analysis was relatively small.

This CDR3 has 18 residues. The ends lost 4 bases at V and 0 bases at J; junction bases unmatched: 7. Germline V CDR1 and CDR2: SGHDN, FVKESK. Points on this clonotype: Antigen: not known.

The chain couples TRBV14 to TRBJ2-1; 12 nucleotides agree with TRBD2. What was sequenced was CD4+ T cells from PBMCs. This TCR derives from a human donor in good health. CDR3 residues: CASSLGLAGGLSYNEQFF. The CDR3 nucleotides read TGTGCCAGCAGCCTTGGGCTAGCGGGAGGGCTCTCCTACAATGAGCAGTTCTTC.